The TCR beta chain described here comes from a study of blood T cell repertoires in COVID-19. The junction had 8 bases not matched to a gene; V was cut back by 1 base and J by 6 bases. Germline loops: CDR1 MGHRA, CDR2 YSYEKL. This CDR3 is built from 16 residues. The protocol was immunoSEQ multiplex PCR, while the TCRdb copy is restricted to in-frame clones and leaves out a portion. The sample lists 280,000 or so clones, 83% occurring once. The chain is built from TRBV4-1 and TRBJ2-1; 8 bases agree with TRBD1. Sequences were obtained from peripheral blood. This clonotype was sampled from a woman aged 45 to 65 who had recovered from COVID-19. This CDR3 is CASSQAGQDPINEQFF. DNA for the CDR3: TGCGCCAGCAGCCAAGCGGGACAGGATCCCATCAATGAGCAGTTCTTC.